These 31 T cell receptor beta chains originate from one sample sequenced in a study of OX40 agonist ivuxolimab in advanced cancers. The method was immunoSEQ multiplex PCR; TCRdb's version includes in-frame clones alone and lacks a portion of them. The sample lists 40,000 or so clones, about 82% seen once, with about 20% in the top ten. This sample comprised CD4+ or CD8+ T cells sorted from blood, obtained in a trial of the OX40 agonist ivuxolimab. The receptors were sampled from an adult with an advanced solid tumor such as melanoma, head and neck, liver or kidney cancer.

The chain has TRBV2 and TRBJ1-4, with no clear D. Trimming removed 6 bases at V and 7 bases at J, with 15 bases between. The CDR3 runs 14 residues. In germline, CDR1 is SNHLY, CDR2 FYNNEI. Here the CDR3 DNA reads TGTGCCAGCAGGTGGACCCCTCCTCGTGAAAAACTGTTTTTT. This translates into CASRWTPPREKLFF.

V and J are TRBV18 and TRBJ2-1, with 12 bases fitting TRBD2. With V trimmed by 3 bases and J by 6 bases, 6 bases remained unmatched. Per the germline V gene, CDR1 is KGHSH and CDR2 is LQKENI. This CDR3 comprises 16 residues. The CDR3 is CASSPPQGLAGNEQFF. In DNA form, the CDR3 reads TGTGCCAGCTCACCGCCACAGGGACTAGCGGGCAATGAGCAGTTCTTC.

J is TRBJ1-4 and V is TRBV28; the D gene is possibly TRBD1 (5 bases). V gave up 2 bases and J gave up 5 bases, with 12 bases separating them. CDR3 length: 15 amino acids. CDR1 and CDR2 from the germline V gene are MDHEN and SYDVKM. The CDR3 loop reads CASSLGGEGNEKLFF. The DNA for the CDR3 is TGTGCCAGCAGTTTAGGAGGGGAAGGGAATGAAAAACTGTTTTTT.

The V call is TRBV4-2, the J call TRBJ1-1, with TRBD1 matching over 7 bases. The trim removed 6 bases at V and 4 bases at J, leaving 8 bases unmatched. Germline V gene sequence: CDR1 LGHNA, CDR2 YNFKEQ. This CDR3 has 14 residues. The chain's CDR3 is CASSKQGKGTEAFF. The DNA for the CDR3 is TGTGCCAGCAGTAAACAGGGGAAAGGCACTGAAGCTTTCTTT.

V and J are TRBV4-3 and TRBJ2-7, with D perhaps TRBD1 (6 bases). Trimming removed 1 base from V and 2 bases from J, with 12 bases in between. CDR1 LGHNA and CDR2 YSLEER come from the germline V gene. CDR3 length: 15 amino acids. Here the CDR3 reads CASSQVRGAAYEQYF. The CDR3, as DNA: TGCGCCAGCAGCCAAGTCAGGGGTGCCGCCTACGAGCAGTACTTC.

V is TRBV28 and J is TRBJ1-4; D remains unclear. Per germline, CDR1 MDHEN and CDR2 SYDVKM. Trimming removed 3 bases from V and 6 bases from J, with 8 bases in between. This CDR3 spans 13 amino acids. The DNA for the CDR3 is TGTGCCAGCAGTTTGAATATATATGAAAAACTGTTTTTT. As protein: CASSLNIYEKLFF.

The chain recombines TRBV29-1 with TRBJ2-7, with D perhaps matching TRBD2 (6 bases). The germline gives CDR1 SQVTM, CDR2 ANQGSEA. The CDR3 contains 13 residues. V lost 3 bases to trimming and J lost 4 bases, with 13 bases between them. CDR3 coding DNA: TGCAGCGTTGAGGCGGGACCATTATACGAGCAGTACTTC. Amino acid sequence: CSVEAGPLYEQYF.

CDR3 DNA: TGTGCCCAACATACGACTAGCGGTAGCACAGATACGCAGTATTTT. It is translated as CAQHTTSGSTDTQYF. This chain joins TRBV2 and TRBJ2-3; 9 bases match TRBD2. The CDR3 totals 15 residues. V lost 11 bases, J lost 0 bases, and 9 bases stayed unmatched. CDR1 and CDR2 from the germline V gene are SNHLY and FYNNEI. The full variable domain, in which reference TRBV2 and TRBJ2-3 provide the parts outside the CDR3, is EPEVTQTPSHQVTQMGQEVILRCVPISNHLYFYWYRQILGQKVEFLVSFYNNEISEKSEIFDDQFSVERPDGSNFTLKIRSTKLEDSAMYFCAQHTTSGSTDTQYFGPGTRLTVL.

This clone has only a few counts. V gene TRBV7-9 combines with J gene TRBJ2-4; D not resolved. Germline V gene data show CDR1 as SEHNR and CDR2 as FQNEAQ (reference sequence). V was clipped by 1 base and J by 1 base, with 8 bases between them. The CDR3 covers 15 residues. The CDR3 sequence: CASSLVQSAKNIQYF. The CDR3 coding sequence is TGTGCCAGCAGCTTAGTCCAGTCCGCCAAAAACATTCAGTACTTC.

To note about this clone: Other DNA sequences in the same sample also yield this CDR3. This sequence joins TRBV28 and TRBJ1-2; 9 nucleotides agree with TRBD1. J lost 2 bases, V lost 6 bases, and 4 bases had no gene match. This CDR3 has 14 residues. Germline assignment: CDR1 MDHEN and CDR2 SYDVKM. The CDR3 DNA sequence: TGTGCCAGCAGGAGAGGACAGGGGAACTATGGCTACACCTTC. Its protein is CASRRGQGNYGYTF.

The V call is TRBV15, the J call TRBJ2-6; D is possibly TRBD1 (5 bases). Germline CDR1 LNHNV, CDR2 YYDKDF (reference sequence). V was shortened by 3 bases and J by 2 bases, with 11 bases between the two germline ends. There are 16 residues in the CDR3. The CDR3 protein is CATSRTDPPGANVLTF. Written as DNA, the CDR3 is TGTGCCACCAGCAGGACAGACCCCCCTGGGGCCAACGTCCTGACTTTC.

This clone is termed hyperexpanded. The CDR3 region has the DNA TGTGCCAGCACCTTGCGGGCAGAGCTCTTCTATGGCTACACCTTC. This translates into CASTLRAELFYGYTF. The chain employs TRBV6-5 and TRBJ1-2, with no clear D. The CDR3 extends over 15 amino acids. Deletions cut 7 bases from V and 4 bases from J, with 19 bases between. Germline V gene sequence: CDR1 MNHEY, CDR2 SVGAGI.

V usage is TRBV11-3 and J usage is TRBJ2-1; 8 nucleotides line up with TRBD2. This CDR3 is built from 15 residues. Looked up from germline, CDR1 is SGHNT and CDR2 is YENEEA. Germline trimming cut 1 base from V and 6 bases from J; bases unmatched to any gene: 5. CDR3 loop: CASSLASGPSNEQFF. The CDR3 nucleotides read TGTGCCAGCAGCTTAGCTAGCGGGCCATCCAATGAGCAGTTCTTC. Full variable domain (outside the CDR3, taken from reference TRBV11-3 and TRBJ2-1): EAGVVQSPRYKIIEKKQPVAFWCNPISGHNTLYWYLQNLGQGPELLIRYENEEAVDDSQLPKDRFSAERLKGVDSTLKIQPAELGDSAVYLCASSLASGPSNEQFFGPGTRLTVL.

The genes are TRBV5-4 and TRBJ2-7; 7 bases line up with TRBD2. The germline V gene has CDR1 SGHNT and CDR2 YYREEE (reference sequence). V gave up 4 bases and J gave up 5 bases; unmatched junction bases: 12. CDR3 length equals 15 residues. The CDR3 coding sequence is TGTGCCAGCAGCAAAACCGGGGACTATACTAACGAGCAGTACTTC. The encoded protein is CASSKTGDYTNEQYF.

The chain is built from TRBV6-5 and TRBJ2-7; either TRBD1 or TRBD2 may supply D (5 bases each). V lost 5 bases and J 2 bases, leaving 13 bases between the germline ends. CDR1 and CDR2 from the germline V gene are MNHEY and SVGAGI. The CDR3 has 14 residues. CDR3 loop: CASSRGTGTYEQYF. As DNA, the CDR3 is TGTGCCAGCAGTCGAGGGACCGGAACCTACGAGCAGTACTTC.

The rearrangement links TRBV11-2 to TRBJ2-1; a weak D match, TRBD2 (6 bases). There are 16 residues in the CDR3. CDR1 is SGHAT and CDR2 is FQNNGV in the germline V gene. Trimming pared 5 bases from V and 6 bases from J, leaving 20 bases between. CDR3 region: CASSGLTSFGGNEQFF. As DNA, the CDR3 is TGTGCCAGCAGCGGATTAACTAGTTTCGGGGGCAATGAGCAGTTCTTC. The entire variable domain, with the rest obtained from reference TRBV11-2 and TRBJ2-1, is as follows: EAGVAQSPRYKIIEKRQSVAFWCNPISGHATLYWYQQILGQGPKLLIQFQNNGVVDDSQLPKDRFSAERLKGVDSTLKIQPAKLEDSAVYLCASSGLTSFGGNEQFFGPGTRLTVL.

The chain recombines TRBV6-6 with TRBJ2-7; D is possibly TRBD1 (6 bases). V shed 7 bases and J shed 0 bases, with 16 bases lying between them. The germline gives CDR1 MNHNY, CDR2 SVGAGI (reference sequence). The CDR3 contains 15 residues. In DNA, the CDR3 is TGTGCCAGCAACAAGGGTCAGGGGAGCTCCTACGAGCAGTACTTC. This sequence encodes CASNKGQGSSYEQYF.

The CDR3 protein is CASAPGTGRVNNEQFF. For the CDR3, the DNA is TGTGCCAGCGCGCCCGGGACAGGGCGCGTTAACAATGAGCAGTTCTTC. V gene TRBV21-1 combines with J gene TRBJ2-1; the D call TRBD1 from the table was never checked on the DNA. TRBV21-1 is designated a pseudogene. This CDR3 has 16 amino acids.

CDR3 in amino acids: CASSIGTSVTGELFF. The CDR3 DNA sequence: TGCGCCAGCAGCATCGGGACTAGCGTAACCGGGGAGCTGTTTTTT. The rearrangement uses TRBV5-1 and TRBJ2-2, with 10 bases matching TRBD2. CDR1 and CDR2 from the germline V gene are SGHRS and YFSETQ. J gave up 5 bases and V 4 bases, and 5 bases lay outside the gene matches. The CDR3 length is 15 residues. The full variable domain, in which reference TRBV5-1 and TRBJ2-2 provide the parts outside the CDR3, is KAGVTQTPRYLIKTRGQQVTLSCSPISGHRSVSWYQQTPGQGLQFLFEYFSETQRNKGNFPGRFSGRQFSNSRSEMNVSTLELGDSALYLCASSIGTSVTGELFFGEGSRLTVL.

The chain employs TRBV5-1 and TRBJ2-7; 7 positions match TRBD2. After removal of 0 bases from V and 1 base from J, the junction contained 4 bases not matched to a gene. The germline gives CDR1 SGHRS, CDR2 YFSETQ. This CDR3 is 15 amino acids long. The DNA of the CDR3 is TGCGCCAGCAGCTTGGTTGCGGGGGAGTCCTACGAGCAGTACTTC. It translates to CASSLVAGESYEQYF.

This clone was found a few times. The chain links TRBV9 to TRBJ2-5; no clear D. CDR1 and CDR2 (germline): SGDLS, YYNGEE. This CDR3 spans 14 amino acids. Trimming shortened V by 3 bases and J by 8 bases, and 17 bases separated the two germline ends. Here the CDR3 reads CASSESGPHRTQYF. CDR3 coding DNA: TGTGCCAGCAGCGAATCCGGGCCCCATAGAACCCAGTACTTC.

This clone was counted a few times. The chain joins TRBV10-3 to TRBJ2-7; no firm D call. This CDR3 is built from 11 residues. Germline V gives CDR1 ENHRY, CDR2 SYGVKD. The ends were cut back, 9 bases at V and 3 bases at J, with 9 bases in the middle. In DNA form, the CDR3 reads TGTGCCATAAGACAAAACTACGAGCAGTACTTC. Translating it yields CAIRQNYEQYF.

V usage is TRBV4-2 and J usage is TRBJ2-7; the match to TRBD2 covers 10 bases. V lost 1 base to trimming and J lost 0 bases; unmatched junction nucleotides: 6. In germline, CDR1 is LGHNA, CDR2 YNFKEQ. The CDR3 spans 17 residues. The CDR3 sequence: CASSQVWERGGSYEQYF. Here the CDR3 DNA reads TGTGCCAGCAGCCAAGTTTGGGAGCGGGGGGGCTCCTACGAGCAGTACTTC.

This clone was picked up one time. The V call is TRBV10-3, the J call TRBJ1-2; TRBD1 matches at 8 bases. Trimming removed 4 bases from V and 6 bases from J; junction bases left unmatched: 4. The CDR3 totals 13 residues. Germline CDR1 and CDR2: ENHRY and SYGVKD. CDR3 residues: CAISVDRVDGYTF. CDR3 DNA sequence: TGTGCCATCAGTGTGGACAGGGTAGATGGCTACACCTTC.

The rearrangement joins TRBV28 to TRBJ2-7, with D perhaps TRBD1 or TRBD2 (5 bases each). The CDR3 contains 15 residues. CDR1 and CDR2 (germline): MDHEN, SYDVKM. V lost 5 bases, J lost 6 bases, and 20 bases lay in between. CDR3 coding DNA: TGTGCCAGCAGTCCGGCCGGGACCCCAGCCAGCGAGCAGTACTTC. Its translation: CASSPAGTPASEQYF.

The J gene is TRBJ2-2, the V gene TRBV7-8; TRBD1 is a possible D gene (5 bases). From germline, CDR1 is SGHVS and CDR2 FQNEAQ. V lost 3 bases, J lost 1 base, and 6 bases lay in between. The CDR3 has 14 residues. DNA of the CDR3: TGTGCCAGCAGCTTCGACAGGAACACCGGGGAGCTGTTTTTT. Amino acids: CASSFDRNTGELFF.

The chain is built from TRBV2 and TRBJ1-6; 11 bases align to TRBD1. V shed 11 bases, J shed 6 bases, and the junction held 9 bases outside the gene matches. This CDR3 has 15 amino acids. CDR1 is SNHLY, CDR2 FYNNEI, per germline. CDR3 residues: CAVPGTGGGNSPLHF. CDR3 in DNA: TGTGCCGTCCCCGGGACAGGGGGAGGTAATTCACCCCTCCACTTT.

For the CDR3, the DNA is TGTGCCAGCAGCCCTTCCGCCCGACAGGGTGGGCATCAGCCCCAGCATTTT. Protein product: CASSPSARQGGHQPQHF. V and J are TRBV7-9 and TRBJ1-5; 7 bases are a match to TRBD1. The CDR3 is 17 amino acids. V trimming: 5 bases; J trimming: 5 bases; junction bases outside the gene matches: 15. Germline CDR1 reads SEHNR; CDR2 reads FQNEAQ (reference sequence).

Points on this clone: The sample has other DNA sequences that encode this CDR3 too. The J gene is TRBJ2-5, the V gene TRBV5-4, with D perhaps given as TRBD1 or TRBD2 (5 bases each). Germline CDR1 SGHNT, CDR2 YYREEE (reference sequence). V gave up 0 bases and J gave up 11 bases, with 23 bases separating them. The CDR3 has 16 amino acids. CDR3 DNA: TGTGCCAGCAGCTTGGCCTCCGGGGCCCAGGCGCTGACTCAGTACTTC. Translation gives CASSLASGAQALTQYF.

The CDR3 sequence is CASSPRGTGGELFF. As DNA, the CDR3 is TGTGCCAGCAGCCCCCGGGGTACGGGCGGGGAGCTGTTTTTT. The gene calls are TRBV27 and TRBJ2-2; tentative D call: TRBD2 (5 bases). This CDR3 contains 14 residues. V lost 6 bases and J lost 7, with 15 bases in between. Germline CDR1 reads MNHEY; CDR2 reads SMNVEV (reference sequence).

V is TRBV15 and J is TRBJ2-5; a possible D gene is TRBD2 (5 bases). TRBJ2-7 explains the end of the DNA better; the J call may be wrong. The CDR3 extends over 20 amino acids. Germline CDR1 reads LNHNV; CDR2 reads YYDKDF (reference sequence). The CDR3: CATSRGADDQTGKARYEQYF. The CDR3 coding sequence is TGTGCCACCAGCAGAGGAGCGGACGACCAGACCGGGAAGGCGAGGTACGAGCAGTACTTC.